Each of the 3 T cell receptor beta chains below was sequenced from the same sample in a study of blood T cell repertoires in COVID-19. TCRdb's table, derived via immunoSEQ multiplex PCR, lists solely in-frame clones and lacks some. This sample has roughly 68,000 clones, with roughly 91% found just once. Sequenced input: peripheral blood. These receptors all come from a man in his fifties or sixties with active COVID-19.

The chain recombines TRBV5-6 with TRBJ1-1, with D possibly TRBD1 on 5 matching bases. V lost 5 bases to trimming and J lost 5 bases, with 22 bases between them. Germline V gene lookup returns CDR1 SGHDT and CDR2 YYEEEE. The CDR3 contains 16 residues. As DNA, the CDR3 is TGTGCCAGCAGTCCCTTAACGTCGGAGGGGCGAACTGAAGCTTTCTTT. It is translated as CASSPLTSEGRTEAFF.

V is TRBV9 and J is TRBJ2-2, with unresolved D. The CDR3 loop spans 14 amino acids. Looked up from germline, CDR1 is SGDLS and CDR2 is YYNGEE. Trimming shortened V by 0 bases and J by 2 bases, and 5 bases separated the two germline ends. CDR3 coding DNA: TGTGCCAGCAGCGTAGCTAGTAACACCGGGGAGCTGTTTTTT. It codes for CASSVASNTGELFF.

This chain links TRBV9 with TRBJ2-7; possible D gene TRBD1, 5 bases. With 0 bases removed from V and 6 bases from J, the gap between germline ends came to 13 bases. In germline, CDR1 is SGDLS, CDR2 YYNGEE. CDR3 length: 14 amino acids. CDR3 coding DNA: TGTGCCAGCAGCGTAGAGAGGACGCAGGGCGAGCAGTACTTC. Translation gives CASSVERTQGEQYF.